Below are 20 T cell receptor beta chains sequenced from a single sample in a study of blood T cell repertoires in COVID-19. Clones were sequenced by immunoSEQ multiplex PCR, and TCRdb holds only the in-frame ones, with some missing. The sample includes approximately 180,000 clones, roughly 82% of them seen just once. The sample was peripheral blood. The source is a woman in her seventies with acute or convalescent COVID-19.

The CDR3 spells CASSLNRVVDYGYTF. As DNA, the CDR3 is TGTGCCAGCAGCTTAAACAGAGTAGTAGACTATGGCTACACCTTC. This chain connects TRBV5-4 to TRBJ1-2; D ambiguous. V dropped 2 bases and J dropped 3 bases, with 14 bases sitting between them. This CDR3 has 15 amino acids. Germline V gene lookup returns CDR1 SGHNT and CDR2 YYREEE (reference sequence).

The rearrangement links TRBV29-1 to TRBJ2-7; the D is unclear. The CDR3 is made up of 13 amino acids. Germline V lookup: CDR1 SQVTM, CDR2 ANQGSEA. V lost 6 bases to trimming and J lost 5 bases, with 17 bases between them. The CDR3 bases are TGCAGCGTCAGTCCCTTTCGAATTAACGAGCAGTACTTC. Encoded protein: CSVSPFRINEQYF.

The chain couples TRBV9 to TRBJ2-2; D might be TRBD1 (5 bases). The germline V gene encodes CDR1 SGDLS and CDR2 YYNGEE. The V end was cut by 5 bases, the J end by 5 bases, with 13 bases between. This CDR3 comprises 14 residues. The CDR3 nucleotides read TGTGCCAGCAGTCCCCCAGGGCTGACCGGGGAGCTGTTTTTT. As protein: CASSPPGLTGELFF.

J is TRBJ2-7 and V is TRBV5-6, with a weak D call TRBD2 (6 bases). Trimming took 4 bases from V and 3 from J, leaving 14 bases between them. The V gene's germline CDR1 is SGHDT and CDR2 YYEEEE. This CDR3 has 14 residues. In DNA form, the CDR3 reads TGTGCCAGCAGCCCGGCCGGGAGTCACTACGAGCAGTACTTC. Amino acid sequence: CASSPAGSHYEQYF.

V is TRBV20-1 and J is TRBJ2-5, with TRBD1 matching 7 bases. Germline lookup yields CDR1 DFQATT and CDR2 SNEGSKA (reference sequence). The CDR3 sequence is 15 residues long. V dropped 3 bases and J dropped 5; count of bases not matched to a gene: 12. The CDR3 nucleotides are TGCAGTGCTAGTTCTTTTAGAGGGGGCGGGGAGACCCAGTACTTC. Translating gives CSASSFRGGGETQYF.

V gene TRBV10-3 combines with J gene TRBJ1-4; D gene ambiguous. V was shortened by 0 bases and J by 8 bases, with 13 bases between the two germline ends. The CDR3 sequence is 15 residues long. Germline CDR1 and CDR2: ENHRY and SYGVKD. The CDR3 sequence is CAISESISGVEKLFF. CDR3 nucleotides: TGTGCCATCAGTGAGTCGATCTCCGGGGTGGAAAAACTGTTTTTT.

This chain uses TRBV4-3 with TRBJ1-1; D may be TRBD1 (6 bases). Trimming removed 5 bases at V and 6 bases at J, with 16 bases between. The CDR3 contains 14 residues. Germline CDR1 and CDR2: LGHNA and YSLEER. CDR3 sequence (DNA): TGCGCCAGCAGCGCACGTCAGGGGTTCGCTGAAGCTTTCTTT. Its protein is CASSARQGFAEAFF.

The genes are TRBV5-3 and TRBJ2-3, with TRBD2 as a possible D gene (6 bases). TRBV5-3 is identified as an open reading frame with a role that is uncertain. The length of the CDR3 is 12 residues. V dropped 3 bases and J dropped 11 bases, with 13 bases sitting between them. The CDR3 sequence is CARSSPARGQYF. Written as DNA, the CDR3 is TGTGCCAGAAGCTCGCCGGCGCGGGGGCAGTATTTT.

The V gene is TRBV7-2, the J gene TRBJ2-1; possible D gene TRBD1, 6 bases. This CDR3 is built from 15 residues. The germline V and J ends were trimmed by 3 bases and 8 bases, with 17 bases remaining between them. Germline loops: CDR1 SGHTA, CDR2 FQGNSA. The CDR3, as DNA: TGTGCCAGCAGCTTTTCGACAGGTTCTAGAGATGAGCAGTTCTTC. Amino acids: CASSFSTGSRDEQFF. Full variable domain (missing parts from reference TRBV7-2 and TRBJ2-1): GAGVSQSPSNKVTEKGKDVELRCDPISGHTALYWYRQSLGQGLEFLIYFQGNSAPDKSGLPSDRFSAERTGGSVSTLTIQRTQQEDSAVYLCASSFSTGSRDEQFFGPGTRLTVL.

The chain links TRBV4-2 to TRBJ1-1; the match to TRBD1 covers 9 bases. The CDR3 length is 19 residues. Unmatched junction bases numbered 11, after V lost 0 bases and J lost 0 bases. Looked up from germline, CDR1 is LGHNA and CDR2 is YNFKEQ. The CDR3 DNA follows: TGTGCCAGCAGCCAAGATGGGGACCGGGGGACAGGGATGAACACTGAAGCTTTCTTT. Translation gives CASSQDGDRGTGMNTEAFF.

The gene calls are TRBV5-1 and TRBJ1-2; 9 nucleotides align to TRBD1. V dropped 2 bases and J dropped 4; count of bases not matched to a gene: 9. The CDR3 consists of 16 residues. Germline assignment: CDR1 SGHRS and CDR2 YFSETQ. The CDR3 loop is CASSFNPMTGGYGYTF. As DNA, the CDR3 is TGCGCCAGCAGCTTCAACCCGATGACAGGGGGCTATGGCTACACCTTC. Full variable domain (missing parts from reference TRBV5-1 and TRBJ1-2): KAGVTQTPRYLIKTRGQQVTLSCSPISGHRSVSWYQQTPGQGLQFLFEYFSETQRNKGNFPGRFSGRQFSNSRSEMNVSTLELGDSALYLCASSFNPMTGGYGYTFGSGTRLTVV.

The gene calls are TRBV5-1 and TRBJ1-2; weak D call: TRBD1 (6 bases). CDR3 length: 12 residues. Trimming took off 0 bases at V and 6 bases at J, with 6 bases between the two ends. Germline lookup yields CDR1 SGHRS and CDR2 YFSETQ. The CDR3 DNA is TGCGCCAGCAGCTTGGACAGGGATGGCTACACCTTC. Encoded protein: CASSLDRDGYTF.

As for this clone: The same CDR3 arises from other DNA sequences in this sample as well. The chain is built from TRBV14 and TRBJ2-7, with TRBD2 as a possible D gene (7 bases). This CDR3 has 14 amino acids. From germline, CDR1 is SGHDN and CDR2 FVKESK. The V and J ends lost 4 bases and 2 bases respectively, with 12 bases between them. The CDR3 sequence: CASSRGGATYEQYF. The DNA of the CDR3 is TGTGCCAGCAGCCGAGGGGGGGCGACCTACGAGCAGTACTTC.

The genes are TRBV25-1 and TRBJ2-1; a possible D gene is TRBD2 (6 bases). V was pared by 2 bases and J by 7 bases, with 15 bases between. The CDR3 totals 15 residues. The germline CDR1 and CDR2 sequences are MGHDK and SYGVNS. CDR3 in amino acids: CASSETGRSGNEQFF. The CDR3 coding sequence is TGTGCCAGCAGTGAAACCGGGAGAAGTGGGAATGAGCAGTTCTTC.

This sequence joins TRBV19 and TRBJ1-2, with 9 bases aligning to TRBD1. The CDR3 covers 14 residues. The V and J ends lost 3 bases and 2 bases, in that order; junction bases with no gene match: 1. Per the germline V gene, CDR1 is LNHDA and CDR2 is SQIVND (reference sequence). CDR3 in DNA: TGTGCCAGTAGTATCGGGACAGGGAACTATGGCTACACCTTC. Protein: CASSIGTGNYGYTF.

The chain is built from TRBV2 and TRBJ2-7, with 8 bases aligning to TRBD1. The CDR3 consists of 13 residues. The germline gives CDR1 SNHLY, CDR2 FYNNEI. V shed 6 bases, J shed 9 bases, and the junction held 10 bases outside the gene matches. CDR3 amino acids: CASRGQGYLVQYF. The CDR3, as DNA: TGTGCCAGCAGAGGACAGGGCTATTTGGTGCAGTACTTC. Filled out from reference TRBV2 and TRBJ2-7, the complete variable domain reads EPEVTQTPSHQVTQMGQEVILRCVPISNHLYFYWYRQILGQKVEFLVSFYNNEISEKSEIFDDQFSVERPDGSNFTLKIRSTKLEDSAMYFCASRGQGYLVQYFGPGTRLTVT.

V gene TRBV29-1 combines with J gene TRBJ1-2; 7 bases line up with TRBD1. CDR3 length: 13 amino acids. J gave up 3 bases and V 5 bases, and 6 bases lay outside the gene matches. Germline CDR1 reads SQVTM; CDR2 reads ANQGSEA. The CDR3 region has the DNA TGCAGCGTTCTGGAGACAGGGCACTATGGCTACACCTTC. As protein: CSVLETGHYGYTF. The full variable domain, rest sourced from reference TRBV29-1 and TRBJ1-2, is SAVISQKPSRDICQRGTSLTIQCQVDSQVTMMFWYRQQPGQSLTLIATANQGSEATYESGFVIDKFPISRPNLTFSTLTVSNMSPEDSSIYLCSVLETGHYGYTFGSGTRLTVV.

This clone was seen more than once but under ten times. The chain couples TRBV5-1 to TRBJ2-7, with a tentative D call TRBD1 (6 bases). Germline-derived CDR1 and CDR2 are SGHRS and YFSETQ. The CDR3 covers 14 residues. V was shortened by 5 bases and J by 9 bases, with 21 bases between the two germline ends. The chain's CDR3 is CASREGDPTIGQYF. The CDR3 DNA sequence: TGCGCCAGCAGAGAGGGGGACCCTACGATTGGGCAGTACTTC.

J is TRBJ2-3 and V is TRBV28; 12 nucleotides agree with TRBD2. The CDR3 runs 16 residues. The germline gives CDR1 MDHEN, CDR2 SYDVKM. V gave up 5 bases and J gave up 5 bases; unmatched junction bases: 8. CDR3 DNA sequence: TGTGCCAGCAGTCATAGACTAGCGGGAGATGGAGATACGCAGTATTTT. It yields the protein CASSHRLAGDGDTQYF.

Notes on this clone: Within the sample, other DNA sequences also encode this same CDR3. The chain combines TRBV7-2 with TRBJ2-7; 10 nucleotides match TRBD1. The CDR3 is made up of 14 amino acids. From germline, CDR1 is SGHTA and CDR2 FQGNSA. After removal of 5 bases from V and 4 bases from J, the junction contained 5 bases not matched to a gene. In DNA form, the CDR3 reads TGTGCCAGCAGCATGGACAGGGGGGTTTACGAGCAGTACTTC. Amino acid sequence: CASSMDRGVYEQYF.